The 8 T cell receptor beta chains given below trace back to one sample, sequenced in a study of blood T cell repertoires in COVID-19 (dated by TCRdb to 2018 to 2021). The method behind the library was the immunoSEQ multiplex PCR assay. TCRdb mirrors the immuneACCESS table, restricted to in-frame sequences. Some clones are absent from its copies; in checked studies, under half trace to an unresolved V gene, and the reason for the others is unknown. The sample includes about 200,000 clones, with 82% observed a single time. The ten most abundant clones make up roughly 12% of the sample. Sequencing was done on a sample of PBMCs or T cells enriched from blood (not recorded which). These receptor sequences come from a man aged 35-49 years who had recovered from COVID-19.

J is TRBJ2-7 and V is TRBV27; the D gene is possibly TRBD2 (6 bases). In germline, CDR1 is MNHEY, CDR2 SMNVEV (reference sequence). Trimming removed 6 bases at V and 7 bases at J, with 13 bases between. The CDR3 extends over 12 amino acids. The CDR3 bases are TGTGCCAGCAGAGGGCTGGCGGGGGAGCAGTACTTC. Protein: CASRGLAGEQYF.

For this clone: This sample includes further DNA sequences coding for the same CDR3. The chain employs TRBV7-9 and TRBJ2-3, with D possibly matching TRBD2 (5 bases). This CDR3 has 16 residues. Germline CDR1 is SEHNR and CDR2 is FQNEAQ (reference sequence). V lost 0 bases and J 0 bases, leaving 10 bases between the germline ends. The CDR3 reads CASSLAAGGSTDTQYF. The CDR3 bases are TGTGCCAGCAGCTTAGCTGCGGGCGGGAGCACAGATACGCAGTATTTT. Using reference TRBV7-9 and TRBJ2-3 for the parts outside the CDR3, the full variable domain is DTGVSQNPRHKITKRGQNVTFRCDPISEHNRLYWYRQTLGQGPEFLTYFQNEAQLEKSRLLSDRFSAERPKGSFSTLEIQRTEQGDSAMYLCASSLAAGGSTDTQYFGPGTRLTVL.

This clone has just a few counts. The V gene is TRBV7-2, the J gene TRBJ1-1; D is ambiguous. V lost 5 bases, J lost 4 bases, and 17 bases lay in between. The germline V gene encodes CDR1 SGHTA and CDR2 FQGNSA. This CDR3 is built from 15 residues. The CDR3 bases are TGTGCCAGCAGCAAACGATTAGAGGAAGCCACTGAAGCTTTCTTT. It encodes CASSKRLEEATEAFF. Full variable domain (remainder filled in from reference TRBV7-2 and TRBJ1-1): GAGVSQSPSNKVTEKGKDVELRCDPISGHTALYWYRQSLGQGLEFLIYFQGNSAPDKSGLPSDRFSAERTGGSVSTLTIQRTQQEDSAVYLCASSKRLEEATEAFFGQGTRLTVV.

The CDR3 is CASTSSGGYEQYV. In nucleotides, the CDR3 is TGTGCCAGCACCTCGTCGGGGGGATACGAGCAGTACGTC. The V call is TRBV6-5, the J call TRBJ2-7; 7 nucleotides line up with TRBD2. There are 13 residues in the CDR3. V lost 7 bases and J lost 4; bases outside the gene matches: 7. The germline V gene encodes CDR1 MNHEY and CDR2 SVGAGI.

J is TRBJ2-6 and V is TRBV19; tentative D call: TRBD1 (6 bases). Trimming removed 6 bases from V and 0 bases from J, with 12 bases in between. The CDR3 is 16 residues long. CDR1 and CDR2 (germline): LNHDA, SQIVND (reference sequence). CDR3 sequence (DNA): TGTGCCAGTAGAAACGACAGGCCCTCTGGGGCCAACGTCCTGACTTTC. As protein: CASRNDRPSGANVLTF.

V usage is TRBV10-3 and J usage is TRBJ1-2; 7 bases are shared with TRBD1. The CDR3 runs to 15 residues. Germline CDR1 is ENHRY and CDR2 is SYGVKD. Unmatched junction bases numbered 8, after V lost 0 bases and J lost 7 bases. Here the CDR3 reads CAISESGLGGGGYTF. The CDR3 bases are TGTGCCATCAGTGAGTCAGGTCTAGGGGGCGGTGGCTACACCTTC.

The DNA of the CDR3 is TGTGCCAGCAGCGCCGACCGGACTAGCGGGAGTGTCGTGGGTGAGCAGTTCTTC. As protein: CASSADRTSGSVVGEQFF. The rearrangement joins TRBV9 to TRBJ2-1, with TRBD2 matching over 13 bases. The CDR3 has 18 residues. Germline CDR1 SGDLS, CDR2 YYNGEE. V was pared by 3 bases and J by 9 bases, with 15 bases of the junction left unmatched.

The chain's CDR3 is CSTNAPGTEAFF. As DNA, the CDR3 is TGCAGCACTAACGCTCCAGGGACTGAAGCTTTCTTT. The J gene is TRBJ1-1, the V gene TRBV29-1; TRBD1 is a possible D gene (5 bases). The CDR3 spans 12 residues. Trimming stripped 8 bases from V and 5 bases from J, with 15 bases between. CDR1 SQVTM and CDR2 ANQGSEA come from the germline V gene.